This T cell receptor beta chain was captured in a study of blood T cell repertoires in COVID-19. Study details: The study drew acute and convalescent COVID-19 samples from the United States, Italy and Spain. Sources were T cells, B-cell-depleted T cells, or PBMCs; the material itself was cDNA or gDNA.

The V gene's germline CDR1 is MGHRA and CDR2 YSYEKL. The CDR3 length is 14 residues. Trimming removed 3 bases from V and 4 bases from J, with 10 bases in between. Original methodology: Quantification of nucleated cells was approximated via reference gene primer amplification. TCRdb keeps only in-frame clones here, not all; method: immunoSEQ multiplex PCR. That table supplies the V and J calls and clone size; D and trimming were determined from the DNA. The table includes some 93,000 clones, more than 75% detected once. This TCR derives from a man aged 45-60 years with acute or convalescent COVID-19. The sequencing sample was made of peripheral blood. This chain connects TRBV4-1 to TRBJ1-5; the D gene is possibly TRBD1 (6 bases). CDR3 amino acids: CASSQDRRNQPQHF. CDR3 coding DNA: TGCGCCAGCAGCCAGGACAGACGAAATCAGCCCCAGCATTTT.